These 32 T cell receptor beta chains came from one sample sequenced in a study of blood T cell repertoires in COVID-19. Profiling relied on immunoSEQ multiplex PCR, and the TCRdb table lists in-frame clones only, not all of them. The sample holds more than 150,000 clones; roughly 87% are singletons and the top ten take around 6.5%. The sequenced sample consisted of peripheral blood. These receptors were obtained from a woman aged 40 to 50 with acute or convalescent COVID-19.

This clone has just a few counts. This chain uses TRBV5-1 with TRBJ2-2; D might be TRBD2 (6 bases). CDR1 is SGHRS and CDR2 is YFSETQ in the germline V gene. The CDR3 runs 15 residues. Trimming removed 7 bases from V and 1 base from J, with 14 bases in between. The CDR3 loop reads CASRQGLLNTGELFF. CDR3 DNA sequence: TGCGCCAGCCGGCAGGGACTCTTGAACACCGGGGAGCTGTTTTTT.

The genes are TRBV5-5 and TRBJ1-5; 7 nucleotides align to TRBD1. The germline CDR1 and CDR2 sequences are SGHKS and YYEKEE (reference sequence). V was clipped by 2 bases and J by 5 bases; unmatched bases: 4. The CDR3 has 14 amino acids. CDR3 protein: CASSFGTVDQPQHF. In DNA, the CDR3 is TGTGCCAGCAGCTTTGGGACAGTAGATCAGCCCCAGCATTTT. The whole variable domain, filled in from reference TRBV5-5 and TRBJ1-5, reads DAGVTQSPTHLIKTRGQQVTLRCSPISGHKSVSWYQQVLGQGPQFIFQYYEKEERGRGNFPDRFSARQFPNYSSELNVNALLLGDSALYLCASSFGTVDQPQHFGDGTRLSIL.

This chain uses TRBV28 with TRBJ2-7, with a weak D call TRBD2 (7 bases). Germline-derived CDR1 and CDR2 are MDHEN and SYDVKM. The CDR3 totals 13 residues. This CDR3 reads CATGGGHPYEQYF. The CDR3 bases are TGTGCAACCGGCGGGGGCCACCCCTACGAGCAGTACTTC. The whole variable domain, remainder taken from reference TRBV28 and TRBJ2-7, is DVKVTQSSRYLVKRTGEKVFLECVQDMDHENMFWYRQDPGLGLRLIYFSYDVKMKEKGDIPEGYSVSREKKERFSLILESASTNQTSMYLCATGGGHPYEQYFGPGTRLTVT.

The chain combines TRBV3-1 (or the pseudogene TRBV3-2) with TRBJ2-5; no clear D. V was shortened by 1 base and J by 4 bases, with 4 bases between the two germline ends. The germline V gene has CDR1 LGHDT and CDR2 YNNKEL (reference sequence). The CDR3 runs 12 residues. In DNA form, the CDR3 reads TGTGCCAGCAGCCAAGTGGCAGAGACCCAGTACTTC. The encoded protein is CASSQVAETQYF.

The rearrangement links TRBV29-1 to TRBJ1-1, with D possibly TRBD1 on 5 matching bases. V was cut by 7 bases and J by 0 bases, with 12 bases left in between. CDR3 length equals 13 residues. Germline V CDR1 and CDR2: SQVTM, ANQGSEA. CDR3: CSAETAVNTEAFF. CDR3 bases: TGCAGCGCCGAGACAGCCGTGAACACTGAAGCTTTCTTT.

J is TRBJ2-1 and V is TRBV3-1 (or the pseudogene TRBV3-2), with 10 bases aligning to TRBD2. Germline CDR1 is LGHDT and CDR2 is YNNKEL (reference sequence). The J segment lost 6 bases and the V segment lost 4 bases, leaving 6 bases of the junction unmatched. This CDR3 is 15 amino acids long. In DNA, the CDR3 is TGTGCCAGCAGCCCTACTAGCGGGGTTTTCAATGAGCAGTTCTTC. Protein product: CASSPTSGVFNEQFF.

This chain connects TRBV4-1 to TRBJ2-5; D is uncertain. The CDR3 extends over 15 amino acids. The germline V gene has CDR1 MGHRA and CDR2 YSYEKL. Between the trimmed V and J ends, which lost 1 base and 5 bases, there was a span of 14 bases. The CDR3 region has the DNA TGCGCCAGCAGCCAAGCTCCTTCTAGAAGCGAGACCCAGTACTTC. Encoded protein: CASSQAPSRSETQYF.

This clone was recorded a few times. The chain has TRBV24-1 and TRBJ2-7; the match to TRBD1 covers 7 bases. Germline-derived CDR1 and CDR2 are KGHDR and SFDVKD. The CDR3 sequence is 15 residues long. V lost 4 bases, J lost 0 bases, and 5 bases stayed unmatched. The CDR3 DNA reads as TGTGCCACCAGTGACTCAGGGGGTGACTCCTACGAGCAGTACTTC. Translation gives CATSDSGGDSYEQYF.

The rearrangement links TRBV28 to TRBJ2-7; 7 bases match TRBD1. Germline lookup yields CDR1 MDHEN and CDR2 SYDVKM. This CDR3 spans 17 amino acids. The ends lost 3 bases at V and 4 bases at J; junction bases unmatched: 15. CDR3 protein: CASSLGQPTTPEYEQYF. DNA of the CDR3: TGTGCCAGCAGTTTGGGACAGCCAACAACTCCGGAATACGAGCAGTACTTC.

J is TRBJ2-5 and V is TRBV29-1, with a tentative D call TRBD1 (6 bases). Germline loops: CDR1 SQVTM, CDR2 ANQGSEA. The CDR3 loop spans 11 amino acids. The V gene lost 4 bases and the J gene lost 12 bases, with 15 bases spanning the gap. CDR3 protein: CSVGPDSAKYF. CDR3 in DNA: TGCAGCGTTGGGCCGGACAGTGCCAAGTACTTC. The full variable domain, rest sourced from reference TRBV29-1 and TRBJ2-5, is SAVISQKPSRDICQRGTSLTIQCQVDSQVTMMFWYRQQPGQSLTLIATANQGSEATYESGFVIDKFPISRPNLTFSTLTVSNMSPEDSSIYLCSVGPDSAKYFGPGTRLLVL.

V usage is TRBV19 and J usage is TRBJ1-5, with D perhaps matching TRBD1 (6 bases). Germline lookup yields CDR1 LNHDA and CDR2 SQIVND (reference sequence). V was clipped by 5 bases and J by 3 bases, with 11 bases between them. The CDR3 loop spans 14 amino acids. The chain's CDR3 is CASSPDRFNQPQHF. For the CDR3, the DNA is TGTGCCAGTAGTCCCGACAGGTTCAATCAGCCCCAGCATTTT.

The CDR3 DNA reads as TGTGCCATCAGTGACTCCGGGACAGACTACTATGGCTACACCTTC. This gives the protein CAISDSGTDYYGYTF. This chain joins TRBV10-3 and TRBJ1-2; 7 nucleotides align to TRBD1. This CDR3 comprises 15 residues. Per germline, CDR1 ENHRY and CDR2 SYGVKD. V shed 3 bases, J shed 3 bases, and the junction held 7 bases outside the gene matches.

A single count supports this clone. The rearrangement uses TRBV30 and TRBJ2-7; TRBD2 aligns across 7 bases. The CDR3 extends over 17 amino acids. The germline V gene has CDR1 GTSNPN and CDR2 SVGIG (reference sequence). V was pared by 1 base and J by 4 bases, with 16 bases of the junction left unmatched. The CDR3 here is CAWSGQYGSAGGYEQYF. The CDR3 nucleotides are TGTGCCTGGAGTGGCCAGTATGGGTCCGCCGGGGGGTACGAGCAGTACTTC.

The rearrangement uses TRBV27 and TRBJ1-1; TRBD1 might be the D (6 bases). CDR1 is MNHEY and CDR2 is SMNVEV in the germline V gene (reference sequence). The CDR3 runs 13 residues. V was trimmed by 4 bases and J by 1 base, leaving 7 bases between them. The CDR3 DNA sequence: TGTGCCAGCAGTTACAGGGAGAACACTGAAGCTTTCTTT. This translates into CASSYRENTEAFF.

CDR3: CASRPTQLPLHF. Here the CDR3 DNA reads TGTGCCAGCAGACCAACCCAACTCCCCCTCCACTTT. This chain joins TRBV12-3 or TRBV12-4 and TRBJ1-6; D uncertain. With 6 bases removed from V and 13 bases from J, the gap between germline ends came to 13 bases. The CDR3 extends over 12 amino acids.

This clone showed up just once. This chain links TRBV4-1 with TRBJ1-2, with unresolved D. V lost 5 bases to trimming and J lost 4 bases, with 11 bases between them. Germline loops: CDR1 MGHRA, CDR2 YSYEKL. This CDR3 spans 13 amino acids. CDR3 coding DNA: TGCGCCAGCAGCGCGGCAGACGGCTATGGCTACACCTTC. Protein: CASSAADGYGYTF.

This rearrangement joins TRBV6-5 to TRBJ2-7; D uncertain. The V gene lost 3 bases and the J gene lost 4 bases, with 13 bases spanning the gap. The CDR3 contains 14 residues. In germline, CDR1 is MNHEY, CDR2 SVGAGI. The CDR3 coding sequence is TGTGCCAGCAGTTATATCGGTTTCCCATACGAGCAGTACTTC. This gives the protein CASSYIGFPYEQYF.

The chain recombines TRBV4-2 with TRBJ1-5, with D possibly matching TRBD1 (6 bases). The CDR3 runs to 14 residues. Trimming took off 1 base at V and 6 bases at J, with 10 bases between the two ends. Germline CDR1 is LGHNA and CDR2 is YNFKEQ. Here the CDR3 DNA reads TGTGCCAGCAGCCAAGGGGGAGGGGGTCAGCCCCAGCATTTT. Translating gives CASSQGGGGQPQHF.

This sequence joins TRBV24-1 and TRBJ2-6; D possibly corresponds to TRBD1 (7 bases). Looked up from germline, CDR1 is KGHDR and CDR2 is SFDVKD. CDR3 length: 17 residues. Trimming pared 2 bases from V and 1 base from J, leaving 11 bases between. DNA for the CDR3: TGTGCCACCAGTGATTCGCCAGGGGGGTCTGGGGCCAACGTCCTGACTTTC. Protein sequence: CATSDSPGGSGANVLTF.

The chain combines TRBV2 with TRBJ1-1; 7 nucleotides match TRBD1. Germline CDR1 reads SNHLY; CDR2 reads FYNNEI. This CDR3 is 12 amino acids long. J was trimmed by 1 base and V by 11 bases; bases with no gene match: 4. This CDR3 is CAGQVRNTEAFF. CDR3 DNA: TGTGCCGGACAGGTCCGGAACACTGAAGCTTTCTTT. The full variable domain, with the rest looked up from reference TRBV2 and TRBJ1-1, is EPEVTQTPSHQVTQMGQEVILRCVPISNHLYFYWYRQILGQKVEFLVSFYNNEISEKSEIFDDQFSVERPDGSNFTLKIRSTKLEDSAMYFCAGQVRNTEAFFGQGTRLTVV.

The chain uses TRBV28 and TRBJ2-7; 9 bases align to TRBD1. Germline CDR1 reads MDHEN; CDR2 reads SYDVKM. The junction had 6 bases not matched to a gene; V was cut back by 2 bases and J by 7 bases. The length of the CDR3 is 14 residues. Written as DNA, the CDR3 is TGTGCCAGCAGTTTAAACAGGGGGCTAGTTGAGCAGTACTTC. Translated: CASSLNRGLVEQYF. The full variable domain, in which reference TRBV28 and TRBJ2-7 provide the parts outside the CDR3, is DVKVTQSSRYLVKRTGEKVFLECVQDMDHENMFWYRQDPGLGLRLIYFSYDVKMKEKGDIPEGYSVSREKKERFSLILESASTNQTSMYLCASSLNRGLVEQYFGPGTRLTVT.

The chain's CDR3 is CASNRGFSTEAFF. CDR3 DNA: TGTGCCAGCAACCGGGGGTTCAGCACTGAAGCTTTCTTT. V usage is TRBV12-3 or TRBV12-4 and J usage is TRBJ1-1, with D possibly being TRBD1 (5 bases). Between the trimmed V and J ends, which lost 7 bases and 4 bases, there was a span of 13 bases. This CDR3 has 13 residues.

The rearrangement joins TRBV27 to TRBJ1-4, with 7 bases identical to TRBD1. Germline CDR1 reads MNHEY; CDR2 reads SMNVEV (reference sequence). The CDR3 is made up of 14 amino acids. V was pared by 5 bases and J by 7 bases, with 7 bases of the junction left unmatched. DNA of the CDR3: TGTGCCAGCAGTATATTCACAGGGGCTGAAAAACTGTTTTTT. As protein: CASSIFTGAEKLFF.

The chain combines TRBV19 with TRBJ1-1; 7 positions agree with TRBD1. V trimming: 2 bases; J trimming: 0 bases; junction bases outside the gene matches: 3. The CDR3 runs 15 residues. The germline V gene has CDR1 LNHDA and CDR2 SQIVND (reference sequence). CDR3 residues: CASSIMGQMNTEAFF. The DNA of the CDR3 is TGTGCCAGTAGTATAATGGGACAGATGAACACTGAAGCTTTCTTT.

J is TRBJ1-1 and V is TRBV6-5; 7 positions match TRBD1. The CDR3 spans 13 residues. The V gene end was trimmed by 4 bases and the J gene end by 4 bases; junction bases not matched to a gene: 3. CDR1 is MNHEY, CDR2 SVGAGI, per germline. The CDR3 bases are TGTGCCAGCAGTTCAAGACAGGGCACTGAAGCTTTCTTT. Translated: CASSSRQGTEAFF.

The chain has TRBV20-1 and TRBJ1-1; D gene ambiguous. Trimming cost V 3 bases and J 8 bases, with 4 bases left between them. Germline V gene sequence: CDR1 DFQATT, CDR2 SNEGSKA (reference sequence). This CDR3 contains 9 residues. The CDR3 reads CSARTEAFF. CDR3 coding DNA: TGCAGTGCTAGGACAGAAGCTTTCTTT.

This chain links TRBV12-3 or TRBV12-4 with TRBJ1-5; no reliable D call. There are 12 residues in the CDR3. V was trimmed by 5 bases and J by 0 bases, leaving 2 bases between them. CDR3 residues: CASSRSNQPQHF. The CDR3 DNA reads TGTGCCAGCAGTCGTAGCAATCAGCCCCAGCATTTT.

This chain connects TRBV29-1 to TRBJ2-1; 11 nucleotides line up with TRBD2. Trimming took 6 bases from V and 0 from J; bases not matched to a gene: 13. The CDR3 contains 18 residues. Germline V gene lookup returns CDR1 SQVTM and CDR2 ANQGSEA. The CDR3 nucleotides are TGCAGCGTCCTCCCCGGGACTAGCGGTGCATCCTCCTACAATGAGCAGTTCTTC. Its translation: CSVLPGTSGASSYNEQFF.

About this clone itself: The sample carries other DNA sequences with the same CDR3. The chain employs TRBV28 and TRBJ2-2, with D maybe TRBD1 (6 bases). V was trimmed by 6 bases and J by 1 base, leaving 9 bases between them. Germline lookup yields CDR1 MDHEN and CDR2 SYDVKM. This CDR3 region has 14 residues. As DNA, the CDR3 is TGTGCCAGCAGCTTGGGACAGAACACCGGGGAGCTGTTTTTT. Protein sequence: CASSLGQNTGELFF.

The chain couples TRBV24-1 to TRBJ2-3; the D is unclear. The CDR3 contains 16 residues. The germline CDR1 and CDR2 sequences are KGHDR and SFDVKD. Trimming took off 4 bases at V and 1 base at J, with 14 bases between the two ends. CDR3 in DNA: TGTGCCACCAGTGACTACCGCGACAAGGGCACAGATACGCAGTATTTT. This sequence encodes CATSDYRDKGTDTQYF.

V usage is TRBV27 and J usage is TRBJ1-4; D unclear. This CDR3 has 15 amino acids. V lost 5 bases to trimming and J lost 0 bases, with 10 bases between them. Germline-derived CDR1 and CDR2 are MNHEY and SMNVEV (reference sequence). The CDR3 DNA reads TGTGCCAGCAGTCCCCAGGATGCAACTAATGAAAAACTGTTTTTT. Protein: CASSPQDATNEKLFF.

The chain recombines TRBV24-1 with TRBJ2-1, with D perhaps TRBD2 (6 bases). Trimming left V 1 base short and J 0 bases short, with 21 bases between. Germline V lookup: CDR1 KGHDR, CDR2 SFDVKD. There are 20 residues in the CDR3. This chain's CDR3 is CATSDFPSRGTPSSYNEQFF. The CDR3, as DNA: TGTGCCACCAGTGATTTTCCGTCGAGAGGGACTCCGAGCTCCTACAATGAGCAGTTCTTC.